Shown below are 6 T cell receptor beta chains from a single sample sequenced in a study of blood T cell repertoires in COVID-19 (dated by TCRdb to about 2020). Receptors were amplified or captured by the immunoSEQ multiplex PCR assay. As stored in TCRdb, this immuneACCESS dataset retains in-frame rearrangements with V and J assigned. A fraction of the clones does not appear; measured against another copy, unresolved V genes explain less than half of the discrepancy, and the remainder lacks a known reason. For this sample there are about 120,000 clones; roughly 86% appear just once. The top ten hold 4.5% of the sample. Input material: peripheral blood. The receptors derive from a man in his forties or fifties with acute or convalescent COVID-19.

This sequence joins TRBV6-5 and TRBJ1-2; TRBD1 is a possible D gene (6 bases). This CDR3 has 11 residues. Deletions cut 7 bases from V and 7 bases from J, with 10 bases between. Germline CDR1 reads MNHEY; CDR2 reads SVGAGI. The CDR3 here is CASTQGGGYTF. The CDR3 bases are TGTGCCAGCACCCAAGGGGGTGGCTACACCTTC.

The V call is TRBV4-1, the J call TRBJ2-7; TRBD1 matches 9 bases. Germline CDR1 reads MGHRA; CDR2 reads YSYEKL. Trimming at V came to 2 bases and at J to 8 bases, leaving 16 bases not matched to a gene. The CDR3 spans 17 residues. The CDR3 DNA reads as TGCGCCAGCAGCCAAAGATCCTCCGGGACAGGGATAGGCAAGCAGTACTTC. Translated, it gives CASSQRSSGTGIGKQYF.

On this clone itself: Other nucleotide sequences from this sample produce the same CDR3. This chain uses TRBV30 with TRBJ2-7, with D maybe TRBD2 (7 bases). This CDR3 spans 14 amino acids. V was clipped by 3 bases and J by 7 bases, with 19 bases between them. From germline, CDR1 is GTSNPN and CDR2 SVGIG (reference sequence). The CDR3 sequence: CAWRKLGGVGEQYF. The CDR3 DNA is TGTGCCTGGAGAAAACTAGGGGGGGTGGGTGAGCAGTACTTC.

This chain connects TRBV7-2 to TRBJ2-3, with TRBD2 as a possible D gene (5 bases). V lost 1 base, J lost 2 bases, and 7 bases lay in between. The CDR3 runs to 14 residues. From germline, CDR1 is SGHTA and CDR2 FQGNSA. The CDR3 DNA reads as TGTGCCAGCAGCTTAGACGGGAACACAGATACGCAGTATTTT. This gives the protein CASSLDGNTDTQYF.

This chain connects TRBV9 to TRBJ2-3; perhaps TRBD1 as D (6 bases). Looked up from germline, CDR1 is SGDLS and CDR2 is YYNGEE. There are 17 residues in the CDR3. V lost 0 bases to trimming and J lost 2 bases, with 16 bases between them. The CDR3: CASSVAWSLGATDTQYF. For the CDR3, the DNA is TGTGCCAGCAGCGTAGCTTGGAGTTTGGGGGCCACAGATACGCAGTATTTT. Based on the CDR3 plus reference TRBV9 and TRBJ2-3, the full variable domain is DSGVTQTPKHLITATGQRVTLRCSPRSGDLSVYWYQQSLDQGLQFLIQYYNGEERAKGNILERFSAQQFPDLHSELNLSSLELGDSALYFCASSVAWSLGATDTQYFGPGTRLTVL.

The chain links TRBV3-1 (or the pseudogene TRBV3-2) to TRBJ2-3; TRBD2 agrees at 7 bases. The germline CDR1 and CDR2 sequences are LGHDT and YNNKEL (reference sequence). This CDR3 is built from 13 residues. With V trimmed by 4 bases and J by 6 bases, 4 bases remained unmatched. CDR3 nucleotide sequence: TGTGCCAGCAGCCCCCCCGGGAGGGATACGCAGTATTTT. It specifies CASSPPGRDTQYF.